These T cell receptor beta chains were read from a single sample in a study of CD8+CD57+ T cells in acquired aplastic anemia. TCRdb recomputed calls from the reads with MiXCR, one row per CDR3 protein. This sample carries some 190,000 distinct CDR3 sequences, 45% to 50% of them seen once, and the ten largest clones take roughly 3%. The sequenced sample consisted of sorted CD4+, CD8+, or CD8+CD57+ T cells (not recorded which) from PBMCs. The receptors here all came from a human donor in good health. Each CDR3 is given without its conserved first and last residue. Fields, in order: clone size, V gene, J gene, CDR3 protein. Clone size appears in some rows only: once, few, many, or a class for an expanded clone.

abundance: -
v_gene: TRBV10-3
j_gene: TRBJ2-1
CDR3aa: AISELRGGSYNEQF

abundance: once
v_gene: TRBV10-2
j_gene: TRBJ1-4
CDR3aa: ASSESEVVNEKLF

abundance: -
v_gene: TRBV7-9
j_gene: TRBJ1-6
CDR3aa: ASSLARGDSPLH

abundance: -
v_gene: TRBV19
j_gene: TRBJ1-5
CDR3aa: ASRGRINSNQPQH

abundance: many
v_gene: TRBV15
j_gene: TRBJ2-7
CDR3aa: ATSRAGGPYEQY

abundance: many
v_gene: TRBV7-9
j_gene: TRBJ2-3
CDR3aa: ASSLGTDTQY

abundance: few
v_gene: TRBV15
j_gene: TRBJ1-4
CDR3aa: ATSRVIPTDEKLF

abundance: medium-sized
v_gene: TRBV20-1
j_gene: TRBJ2-7
CDR3aa: SATRPGLKDPYEQY

abundance: many
v_gene: TRBV12-3/TRBV12-4
j_gene: TRBJ1-3
CDR3aa: ASSPIGQGGGNTIY

abundance: many
v_gene: TRBV14
j_gene: TRBJ2-1
CDR3aa: ASSLNSGSTYNEQF

abundance: -
v_gene: TRBV19
j_gene: TRBJ1-6
CDR3aa: ASSMWSYNSPLH

abundance: -
v_gene: TRBV19
j_gene: TRBJ2-1
CDR3aa: ASSKTGTSGADEQF

abundance: -
v_gene: TRBV12-3/TRBV12-4
j_gene: TRBJ1-3
CDR3aa: ASSPHRGPFGNTIY

abundance: few
v_gene: TRBV19
j_gene: TRBJ2-1
CDR3aa: ASIPSTSADEQF

abundance: many
v_gene: TRBV15
j_gene: TRBJ2-6
CDR3aa: ATSRDLIGSGANVLT

abundance: -
v_gene: TRBV20-1
j_gene: TRBJ2-1
CDR3aa: SVSMRTGSNEQF

abundance: few
v_gene: TRBV27
j_gene: TRBJ2-2
CDR3aa: ASRVQGLTGELF

abundance: once
v_gene: TRBV4-3
j_gene: TRBJ1-2
CDR3aa: ASSQETGFIGYT

abundance: many
v_gene: TRBV19
j_gene: TRBJ2-7
CDR3aa: ASSIRMGLAGGGEQY

abundance: many
v_gene: TRBV3-1
j_gene: TRBJ1-6
CDR3aa: ASSQVGPNSPLH

abundance: -
v_gene: TRBV7-2
j_gene: TRBJ2-7
CDR3aa: ASSLGPRGEQY

abundance: many
v_gene: TRBV20-1
j_gene: TRBJ2-2
CDR3aa: SAQRRLAGTTGELF

abundance: -
v_gene: TRBV15
j_gene: TRBJ1-2
CDR3aa: ATSRVGGLYGYT

abundance: many
v_gene: TRBV7-2
j_gene: TRBJ2-7
CDR3aa: ASSFSRDSLYEQY

abundance: -
v_gene: TRBV29-1
j_gene: TRBJ2-7
CDR3aa: SVAIGTGGENEQY

abundance: -
v_gene: TRBV24-1
j_gene: TRBJ2-2
CDR3aa: ATSGQYPGELF

abundance: -
v_gene: TRBV6-5
j_gene: TRBJ1-4
CDR3aa: ASSYPGQGSREKLF

abundance: few
v_gene: TRBV15
j_gene: TRBJ2-3
CDR3aa: ATSRGPGILTDTQY

abundance: many
v_gene: TRBV24-1
j_gene: TRBJ1-1
CDR3aa: ATSDVDTEAF

abundance: many
v_gene: TRBV25-1
j_gene: TRBJ1-4
CDR3aa: ASSGGTATNEKLF

abundance: few
v_gene: TRBV7-9
j_gene: TRBJ1-1
CDR3aa: ASSLSGSTEAF

abundance: -
v_gene: TRBV7-9
j_gene: TRBJ1-6
CDR3aa: ASSSRTGPSSPLH

abundance: -
v_gene: TRBV7-2
j_gene: TRBJ1-1
CDR3aa: ASSSQIYTEAF

abundance: many
v_gene: TRBV7-2
j_gene: TRBJ2-3
CDR3aa: ASSLGQRTDTQY

abundance: many
v_gene: TRBV24-1
j_gene: TRBJ2-3
CDR3aa: ATSYGNTDTQY

abundance: few
v_gene: TRBV28
j_gene: TRBJ1-2
CDR3aa: ASSWGTGKLGGYT

abundance: -
v_gene: TRBV10-3
j_gene: TRBJ2-7
CDR3aa: AISEQGSYEQY

abundance: -
v_gene: TRBV6-5
j_gene: TRBJ2-7
CDR3aa: ASSYGQHYEQY

abundance: few
v_gene: TRBV25-1
j_gene: TRBJ2-1
CDR3aa: ASSESLGLAGVDEQF

abundance: -
v_gene: TRBV30
j_gene: TRBJ2-7
CDR3aa: AWRQGVQTYEQY

abundance: -
v_gene: TRBV6-5
j_gene: TRBJ1-3
CDR3aa: ASSWTGTGISGNTIY

abundance: -
v_gene: TRBV2
j_gene: TRBJ2-7
CDR3aa: ASSSSGGSSYEQY

abundance: -
v_gene: TRBV15
j_gene: TRBJ2-1
CDR3aa: ATSKIRRGNEQF

abundance: many
v_gene: TRBV9
j_gene: TRBJ2-5
CDR3aa: ASSARQNQETQY

abundance: few
v_gene: TRBV29-1
j_gene: TRBJ2-7
CDR3aa: SVERTGINEQY

abundance: -
v_gene: TRBV24-1
j_gene: TRBJ2-3
CDR3aa: ATSSTTDTQY

abundance: -
v_gene: TRBV25-1
j_gene: TRBJ1-4
CDR3aa: ASTDGQGVVEKLF

abundance: many
v_gene: TRBV19
j_gene: TRBJ1-2
CDR3aa: ASSITTGSYGYT

abundance: many
v_gene: TRBV19
j_gene: TRBJ2-1
CDR3aa: ASRTGTGDYNEQF

abundance: -
v_gene: TRBV6-4
j_gene: TRBJ2-3
CDR3aa: ASSDAGTSSDTQY

abundance: few
v_gene: TRBV28
j_gene: TRBJ2-1
CDR3aa: ASRRGGTSGYNEQF

abundance: -
v_gene: TRBV20-1
j_gene: TRBJ2-1
CDR3aa: SARGGGEANEQF

abundance: once
v_gene: TRBV7-3
j_gene: TRBJ2-7
CDR3aa: ASSLSGPLYEQY

abundance: many
v_gene: TRBV20-1
j_gene: TRBJ2-1
CDR3aa: SARLRNNEQF

abundance: -
v_gene: TRBV24-1
j_gene: TRBJ1-5
CDR3aa: ATSDPGTGSNQPQH

abundance: many
v_gene: TRBV19
j_gene: TRBJ1-4
CDR3aa: ASSSPGTGNEKLF

abundance: -
v_gene: TRBV29-1
j_gene: TRBJ2-7
CDR3aa: SVYVAASSYEQY

abundance: many
v_gene: TRBV20-1
j_gene: TRBJ2-3
CDR3aa: SAPEPGQGTDTQY

abundance: -
v_gene: TRBV15
j_gene: TRBJ1-5
CDR3aa: ATSRQGNNQPQH

abundance: -
v_gene: TRBV10-3
j_gene: TRBJ2-3
CDR3aa: AISPGPAGGHTDTQY